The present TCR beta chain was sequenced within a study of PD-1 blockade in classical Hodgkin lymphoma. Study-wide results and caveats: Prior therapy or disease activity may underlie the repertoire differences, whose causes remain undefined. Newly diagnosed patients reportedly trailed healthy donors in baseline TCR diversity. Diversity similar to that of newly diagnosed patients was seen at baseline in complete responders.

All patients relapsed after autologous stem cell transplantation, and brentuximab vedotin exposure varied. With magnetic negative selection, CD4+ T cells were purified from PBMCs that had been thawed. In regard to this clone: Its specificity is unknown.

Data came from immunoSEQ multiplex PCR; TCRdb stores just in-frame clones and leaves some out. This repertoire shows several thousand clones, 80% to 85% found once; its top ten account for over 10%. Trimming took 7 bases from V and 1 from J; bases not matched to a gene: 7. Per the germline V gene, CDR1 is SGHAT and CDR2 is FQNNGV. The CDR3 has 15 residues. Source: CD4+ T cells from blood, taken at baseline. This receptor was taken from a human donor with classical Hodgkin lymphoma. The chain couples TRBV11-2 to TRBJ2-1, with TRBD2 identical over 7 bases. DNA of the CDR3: TGTGCCAGCACCTTTTCTAGCGGATCCTACAATGAGCAGTTCTTC. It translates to CASTFSSGSYNEQFF.